Below are 7 T cell receptor beta chains sequenced from a single sample in a study of T cell repertoires in cytomegalovirus infection. TCRdb analysed the reads with MiXCR anew, one entry per CDR3 protein. The sample has approximately 630,000 distinct CDR3 sequences; roughly 24% are singletons. Material for sequencing was CD8+ T cells from PBMCs. Receptor source: a human donor in good health (CMV status not recorded). Some clones in this sample may be carry-over from other donors' samples.

The rearrangement links TRBV2 to TRBJ2-2; D gene ambiguous. Trimming cost V 4 bases and J 8 bases, with 8 bases left between them. From germline, CDR1 is SNHLY and CDR2 FYNNEI. The CDR3 runs 12 residues. CDR3 region: CASSGRPGELFF. CDR3 DNA sequence: TGTGCCAGCAGTGGACGCCCGGGGGAGCTGTTTTTT.

The chain carries TRBV20-1 and TRBJ1-1, with a tentative D call TRBD1 (6 bases). Trimming took off 3 bases at V and 6 bases at J, with 23 bases between the two ends. Per germline, CDR1 DFQATT and CDR2 SNEGSKA (reference sequence). This CDR3 is built from 16 residues. CDR3 sequence (DNA): TGCAGTGCTAGGGTTATCGAGGACTATGGGGGCGCTGAAGCTTTCTTT. Translation: CSARVIEDYGGAEAFF.

This clonotype has more than one count but fewer than ten. The rearrangement joins TRBV7-9 to TRBJ1-6; perhaps TRBD1 as D (5 bases). Trimming stripped 6 bases from V and 8 bases from J, with 14 bases between. This CDR3 is built from 14 residues. The germline gives CDR1 SEHNR, CDR2 FQNEAQ (reference sequence). CDR3 protein: CASRRSGGDSPLHF. CDR3 nucleotide sequence: TGTGCCAGCAGGCGATCCGGGGGAGATTCACCCCTCCACTTT.

The chain uses TRBV7-2 and TRBJ2-5, with D possibly TRBD1 on 6 matching bases. Germline assignment: CDR1 SGHTA and CDR2 FQGNSA. This CDR3 has 14 amino acids. Between the trimmed V and J ends, which lost 2 bases and 6 bases, there was a span of 13 bases. CDR3 loop: CASSLTKWDKTQYF. Written as DNA, the CDR3 is TGTGCCAGCAGCTTAACGAAGTGGGACAAGACCCAGTACTTC.

This clonotype has just a few counts. V is TRBV9 and J is TRBJ2-1; D is unresolved. V was cut by 1 base and J by 6 bases, with 5 bases left in between. CDR3 length: 12 amino acids. Germline V CDR1 and CDR2: SGDLS, YYNGEE. The CDR3 DNA sequence: TGTGCCAGCAGCGTAAACGCCAATGAGCAGTTCTTC. Its translation: CASSVNANEQFF.

This clonotype has more than one count but fewer than ten. CDR3 protein: CARDHRGPPYNEQFF. In DNA form, the CDR3 reads TGCGCCAGAGACCACAGGGGGCCCCCCTACAATGAGCAGTTCTTC. The V gene is TRBV5-1, the J gene TRBJ2-1; 9 nucleotides agree with TRBD1. The germline gives CDR1 SGHRS, CDR2 YFSETQ. With 8 bases clipped from V and 2 bases from J, the junction kept 8 bases outside the gene matches. The CDR3 length is 15 residues.

Many counts were recorded for this clonotype. J is TRBJ2-3 and V is TRBV28; 8 positions match TRBD2. Unmatched junction bases numbered 23, after V lost 4 bases and J lost 2 bases. The germline V gene has CDR1 MDHEN and CDR2 SYDVKM. The CDR3 loop spans 21 amino acids. The CDR3 bases are TGTGCCAGCAGTTCCCGGGTGGCAGGACGGGGGGGGAGGGACCTCACAGATACGCAGTATTTT. Translated, it gives CASSSRVAGRGGRDLTDTQYF.